This TCR beta chain was observed in a study of T cells in AML relapse after transplant (dated by TCRdb to the late 2010s). Regarding the research as a whole: In this retrospective study, inhibitory receptor expression and TCR repertoires of bone marrow T cells were examined in patients given allogeneic HSCT for myeloid malignancy. TCR sequencing of unsorted bone marrow included three patients relapsing after HSCT, three patients in long-term complete remission and three healthy donors.

Taken from cysteine to phenylalanine, the CDR3 has 13 residues. The kept DNA is CDR3 alone, 39 bases in frame from the first base. V and J lose 3 bases and 11 bases, and a span of 14 bases separates them. For patient comparisons, bone marrow from healthy donors was used as the control group. Library preparation was by PCR. TCR alpha and beta chains were amplified from RNA with a modified RACE PCR protocol rather than multiplex PCR. The libraries were sequenced on an Illumina MiSeq, and sample-specific barcode combinations were used to demultiplex the raw reads. On the study's bioinformatics: MiXCR software was used to identify TCR clonotypes from the sequencing reads. TCRdb trimmed public reads at Q25 via fastp, called clones via MiXCR and kept in-frame beta chains. Rows merge per CDR3 protein into single entries with the most common DNA and genes. The authors' filters were not applied to this entry. For this sample there are 950 to 1,200 distinct CDR3 sequences; 15% to 20% appear just once. The ten largest clones take up around 6.7% of the sample.

As regards this clonotype: What this receptor recognizes is not known. Base quality data are lacking; no much larger clone is found one base away.

What the study reported, not specific to this receptor: Whatever the outcome, transplanted patients had skewed bone marrow repertoires, with the top 10 alpha clonotypes reaching approximately 35% in remission and 39% to 50% in relapse, compared with about 23% in healthy donors. The TCR repertoire comparisons were based on very few samples, with only a few individuals in each group for unsorted bone marrow.

The source of this sequence is a human donor in good health. The chain joins TRBV12-3 or TRBV12-4 to TRBJ1-5, with a tentative D gene TRBD1 over 6 matching bases. The sample consisted of bone marrow. The CDR3 loop reads CASSFRGVETQHF. In nucleotide form, the sequence is TGTGCCAGCAGTTTTAGGGGGGTGGAGACCCAGCATTTT.